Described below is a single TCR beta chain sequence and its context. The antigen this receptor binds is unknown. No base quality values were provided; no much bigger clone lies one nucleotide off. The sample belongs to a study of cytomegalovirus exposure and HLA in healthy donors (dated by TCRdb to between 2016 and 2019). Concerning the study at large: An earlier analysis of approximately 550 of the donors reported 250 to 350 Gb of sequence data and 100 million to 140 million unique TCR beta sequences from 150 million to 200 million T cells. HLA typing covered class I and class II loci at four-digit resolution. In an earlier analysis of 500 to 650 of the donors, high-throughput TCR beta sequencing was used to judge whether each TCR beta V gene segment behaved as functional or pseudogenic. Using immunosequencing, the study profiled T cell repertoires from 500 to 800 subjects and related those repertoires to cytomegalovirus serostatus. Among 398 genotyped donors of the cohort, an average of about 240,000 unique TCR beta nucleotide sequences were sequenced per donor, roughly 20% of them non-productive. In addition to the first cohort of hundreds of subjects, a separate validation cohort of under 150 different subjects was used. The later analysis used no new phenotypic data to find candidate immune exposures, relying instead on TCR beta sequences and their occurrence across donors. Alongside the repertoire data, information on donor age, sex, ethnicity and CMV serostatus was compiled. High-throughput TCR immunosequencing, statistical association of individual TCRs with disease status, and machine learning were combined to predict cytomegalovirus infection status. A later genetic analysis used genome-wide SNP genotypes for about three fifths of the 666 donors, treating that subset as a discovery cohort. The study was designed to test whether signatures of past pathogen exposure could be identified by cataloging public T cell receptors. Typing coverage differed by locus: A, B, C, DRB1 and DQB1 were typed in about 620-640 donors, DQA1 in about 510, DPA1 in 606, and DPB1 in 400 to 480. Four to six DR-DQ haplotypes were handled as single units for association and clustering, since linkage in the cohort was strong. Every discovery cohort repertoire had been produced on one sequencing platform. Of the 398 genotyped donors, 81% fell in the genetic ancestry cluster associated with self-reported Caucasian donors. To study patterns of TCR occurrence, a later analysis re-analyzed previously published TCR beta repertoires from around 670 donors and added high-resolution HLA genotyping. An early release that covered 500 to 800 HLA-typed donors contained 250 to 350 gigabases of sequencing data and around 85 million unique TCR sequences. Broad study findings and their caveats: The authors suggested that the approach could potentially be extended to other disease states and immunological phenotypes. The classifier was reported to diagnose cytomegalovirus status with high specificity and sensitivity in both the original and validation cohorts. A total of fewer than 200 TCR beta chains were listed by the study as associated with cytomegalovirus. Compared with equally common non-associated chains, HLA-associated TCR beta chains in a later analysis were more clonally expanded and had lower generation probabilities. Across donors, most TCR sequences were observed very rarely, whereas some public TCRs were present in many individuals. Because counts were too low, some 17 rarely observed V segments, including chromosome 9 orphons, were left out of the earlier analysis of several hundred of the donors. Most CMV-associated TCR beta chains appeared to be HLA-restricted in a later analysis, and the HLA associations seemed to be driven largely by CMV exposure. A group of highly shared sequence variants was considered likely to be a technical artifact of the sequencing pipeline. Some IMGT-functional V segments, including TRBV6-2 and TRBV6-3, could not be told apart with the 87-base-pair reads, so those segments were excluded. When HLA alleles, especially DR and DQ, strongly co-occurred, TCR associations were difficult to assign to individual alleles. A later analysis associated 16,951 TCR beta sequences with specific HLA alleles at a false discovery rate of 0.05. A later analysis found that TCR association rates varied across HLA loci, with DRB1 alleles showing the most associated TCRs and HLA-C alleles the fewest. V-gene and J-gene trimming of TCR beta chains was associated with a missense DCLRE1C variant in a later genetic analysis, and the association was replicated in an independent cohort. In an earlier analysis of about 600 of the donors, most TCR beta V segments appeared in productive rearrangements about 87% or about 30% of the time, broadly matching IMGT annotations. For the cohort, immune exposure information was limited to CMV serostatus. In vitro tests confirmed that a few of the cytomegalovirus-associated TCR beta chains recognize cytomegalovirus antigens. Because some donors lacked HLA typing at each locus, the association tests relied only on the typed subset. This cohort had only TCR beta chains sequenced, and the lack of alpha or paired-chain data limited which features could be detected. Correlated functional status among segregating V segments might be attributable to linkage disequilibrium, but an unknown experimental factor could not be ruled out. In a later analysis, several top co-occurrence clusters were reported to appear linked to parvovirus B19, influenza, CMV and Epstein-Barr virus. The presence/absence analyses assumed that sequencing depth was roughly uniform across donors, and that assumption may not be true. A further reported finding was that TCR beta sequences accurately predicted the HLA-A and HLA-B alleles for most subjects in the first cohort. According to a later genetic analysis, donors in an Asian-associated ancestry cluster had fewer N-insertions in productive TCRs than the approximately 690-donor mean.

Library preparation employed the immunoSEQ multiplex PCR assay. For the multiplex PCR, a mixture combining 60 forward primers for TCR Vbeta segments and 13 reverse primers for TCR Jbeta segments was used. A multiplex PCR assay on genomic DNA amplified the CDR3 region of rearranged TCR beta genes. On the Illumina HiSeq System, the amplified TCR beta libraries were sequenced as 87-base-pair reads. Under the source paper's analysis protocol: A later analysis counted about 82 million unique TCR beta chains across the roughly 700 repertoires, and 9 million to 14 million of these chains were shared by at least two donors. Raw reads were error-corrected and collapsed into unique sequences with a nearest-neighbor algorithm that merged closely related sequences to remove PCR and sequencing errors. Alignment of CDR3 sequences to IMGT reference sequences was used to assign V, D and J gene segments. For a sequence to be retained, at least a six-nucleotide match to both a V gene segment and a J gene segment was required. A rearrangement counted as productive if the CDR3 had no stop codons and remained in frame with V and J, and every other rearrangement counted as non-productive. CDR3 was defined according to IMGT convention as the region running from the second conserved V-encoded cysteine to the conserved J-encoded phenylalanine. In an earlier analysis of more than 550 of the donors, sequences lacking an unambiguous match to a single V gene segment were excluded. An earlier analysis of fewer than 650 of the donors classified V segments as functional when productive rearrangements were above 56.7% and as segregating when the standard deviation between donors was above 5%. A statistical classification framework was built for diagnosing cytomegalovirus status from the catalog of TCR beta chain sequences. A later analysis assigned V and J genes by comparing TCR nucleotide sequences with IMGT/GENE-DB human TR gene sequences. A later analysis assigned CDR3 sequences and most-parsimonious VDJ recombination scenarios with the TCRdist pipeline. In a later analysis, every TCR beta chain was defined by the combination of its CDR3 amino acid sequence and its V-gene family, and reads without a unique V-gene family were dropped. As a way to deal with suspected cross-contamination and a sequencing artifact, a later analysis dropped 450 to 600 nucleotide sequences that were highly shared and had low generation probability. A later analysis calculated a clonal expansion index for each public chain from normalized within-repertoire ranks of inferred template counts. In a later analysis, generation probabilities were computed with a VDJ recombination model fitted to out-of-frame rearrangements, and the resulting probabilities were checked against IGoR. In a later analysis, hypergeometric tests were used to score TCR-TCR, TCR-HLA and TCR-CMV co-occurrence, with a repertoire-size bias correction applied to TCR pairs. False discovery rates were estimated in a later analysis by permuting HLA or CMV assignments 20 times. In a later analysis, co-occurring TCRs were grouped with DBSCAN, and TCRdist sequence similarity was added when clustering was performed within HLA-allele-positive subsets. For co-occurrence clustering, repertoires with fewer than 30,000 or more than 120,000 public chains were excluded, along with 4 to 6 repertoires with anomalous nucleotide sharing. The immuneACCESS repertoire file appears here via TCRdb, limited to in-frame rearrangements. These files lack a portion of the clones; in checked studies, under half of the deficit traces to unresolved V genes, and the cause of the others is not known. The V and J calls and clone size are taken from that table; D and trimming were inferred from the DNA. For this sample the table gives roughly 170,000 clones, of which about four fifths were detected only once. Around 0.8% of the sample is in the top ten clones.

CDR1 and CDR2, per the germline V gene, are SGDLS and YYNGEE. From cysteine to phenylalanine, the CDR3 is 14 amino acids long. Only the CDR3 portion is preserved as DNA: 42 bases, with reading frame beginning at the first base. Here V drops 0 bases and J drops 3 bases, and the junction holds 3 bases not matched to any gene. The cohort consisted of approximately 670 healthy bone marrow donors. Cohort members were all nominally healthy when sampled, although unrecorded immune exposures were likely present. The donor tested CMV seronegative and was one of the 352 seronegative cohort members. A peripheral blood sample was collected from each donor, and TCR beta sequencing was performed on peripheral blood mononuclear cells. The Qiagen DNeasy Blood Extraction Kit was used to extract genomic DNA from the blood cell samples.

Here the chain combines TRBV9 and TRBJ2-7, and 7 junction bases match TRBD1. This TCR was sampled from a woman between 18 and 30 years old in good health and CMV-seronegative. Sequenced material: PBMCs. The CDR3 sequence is CASSVGQGGYEQYF. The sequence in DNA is TGTGCCAGCAGCGTAGGACAGGGCGGCTACGAGCAGTACTTC.